This entry lists 11 T cell receptor beta chains sequenced from one sample in a study of T cells expressing NK-cell markers. TCRdb re-called the 5' RACE reads and gives one entry per CDR3 protein, without DNA. The sample table sets out some 150,000 distinct CDR3 sequences. Input material: blood T cells: a sorted CD56 or NKG2C T cell subset, CD4+ or CD8+ T cells, or bulk PBMC T cells (not recorded which). Receptor source: a man between 18 and 29 years old in good health.

The chain has TRBV6-1 and TRBJ2-5; TCRdb proposes TRBD2, but this gene call is untestable without DNA. CDR3 length: 16 residues. The V gene's germline CDR1 is MNHNS and CDR2 SASEGT. This CDR3 reads CASSSYTLAGKETQYF.

The V call is TRBV4-1, the J call TRBJ2-3. This CDR3 has 13 amino acids. Germline-derived CDR1 and CDR2 are MGHRA and YSYEKL. This CDR3 reads CASSRGRTDTQYF.

The V gene is TRBV5-1, the J gene TRBJ2-7; TCRdb returns TRBD1, unconfirmable since there is no DNA. The CDR3 is 13 amino acids. CDR1 is SGHRS and CDR2 is YFSETQ in the germline V gene. The CDR3 region is CASSLFQGYEQYF.

The V gene is TRBV12-5, the J gene TRBJ2-3; TCRdb outputs TRBD2, but without DNA this stays unchecked. The CDR3 length is 15 residues. In germline, CDR1 is LGHNT, CDR2 FRNRAP. CDR3: CASAPGAGGTDTQYF. Using reference TRBV12-5 and TRBJ2-3 for the parts outside the CDR3, the full variable domain is DARVTQTPRHKVTEMGQEVTMRCQPILGHNTVFWYRQTMMQGLELLAYFRNRAPLDDSGMPKDRFSAEMPDATLATLKIQPSEPRDSAVYFCASAPGAGGTDTQYFGPGTRLTVL.

This chain links TRBV3-1 with TRBJ2-5; TCRdb lists TRBD1, though no DNA is available to test this call. The CDR3 is 14 residues long. Germline V lookup: CDR1 LGHDT, CDR2 YNNKEL (reference sequence). The CDR3 region is CASSQPPEGETQYF.

The chain couples TRBV2 to TRBJ2-7; TCRdb returns TRBD1, unconfirmable since there is no DNA. The CDR3 contains 15 residues. Germline V lookup: CDR1 SNHLY, CDR2 FYNNEI. The chain's CDR3 is CASSERTVPSYEQYF.

The chain is built from TRBV28 and TRBJ2-5; the TCRdb D gene call, TRBD1, has no DNA to confirm it. This CDR3 comprises 17 residues. The germline CDR1 and CDR2 sequences are MDHEN and SYDVKM. The CDR3 protein is CASSLQGSVVGQETQYF.

CDR3 in amino acids: CASSQQGGTYNEQFF. The chain carries TRBV25-1 and TRBJ2-1; TCRdb selects TRBD1, and the lack of DNA leaves this call unchecked. CDR1 and CDR2 (germline): MGHDK, SYGVNS. The length of the CDR3 is 15 residues.

CDR3 region: CATRETTSGSELTDTQYF. This chain uses TRBV24-1 with TRBJ2-3; the D gene TCRdb calls, TRBD2, cannot be checked with no DNA. The CDR3 contains 18 residues. Per germline, CDR1 KGHDR and CDR2 SFDVKD.

The gene calls are TRBV6-5 and TRBJ2-3. The CDR3 is 14 residues long. Germline lookup yields CDR1 MNHEY and CDR2 SVGAGI. CDR3 amino acids: CASSYGISGDTQYF.

This chain links TRBV6-1 with TRBJ2-3; the D call from TCRdb, TRBD1, cannot be confirmed without DNA. In germline, CDR1 is MNHNS, CDR2 SASEGT. The CDR3 extends over 15 amino acids. The CDR3 reads CASSNTGISTDTQYF.